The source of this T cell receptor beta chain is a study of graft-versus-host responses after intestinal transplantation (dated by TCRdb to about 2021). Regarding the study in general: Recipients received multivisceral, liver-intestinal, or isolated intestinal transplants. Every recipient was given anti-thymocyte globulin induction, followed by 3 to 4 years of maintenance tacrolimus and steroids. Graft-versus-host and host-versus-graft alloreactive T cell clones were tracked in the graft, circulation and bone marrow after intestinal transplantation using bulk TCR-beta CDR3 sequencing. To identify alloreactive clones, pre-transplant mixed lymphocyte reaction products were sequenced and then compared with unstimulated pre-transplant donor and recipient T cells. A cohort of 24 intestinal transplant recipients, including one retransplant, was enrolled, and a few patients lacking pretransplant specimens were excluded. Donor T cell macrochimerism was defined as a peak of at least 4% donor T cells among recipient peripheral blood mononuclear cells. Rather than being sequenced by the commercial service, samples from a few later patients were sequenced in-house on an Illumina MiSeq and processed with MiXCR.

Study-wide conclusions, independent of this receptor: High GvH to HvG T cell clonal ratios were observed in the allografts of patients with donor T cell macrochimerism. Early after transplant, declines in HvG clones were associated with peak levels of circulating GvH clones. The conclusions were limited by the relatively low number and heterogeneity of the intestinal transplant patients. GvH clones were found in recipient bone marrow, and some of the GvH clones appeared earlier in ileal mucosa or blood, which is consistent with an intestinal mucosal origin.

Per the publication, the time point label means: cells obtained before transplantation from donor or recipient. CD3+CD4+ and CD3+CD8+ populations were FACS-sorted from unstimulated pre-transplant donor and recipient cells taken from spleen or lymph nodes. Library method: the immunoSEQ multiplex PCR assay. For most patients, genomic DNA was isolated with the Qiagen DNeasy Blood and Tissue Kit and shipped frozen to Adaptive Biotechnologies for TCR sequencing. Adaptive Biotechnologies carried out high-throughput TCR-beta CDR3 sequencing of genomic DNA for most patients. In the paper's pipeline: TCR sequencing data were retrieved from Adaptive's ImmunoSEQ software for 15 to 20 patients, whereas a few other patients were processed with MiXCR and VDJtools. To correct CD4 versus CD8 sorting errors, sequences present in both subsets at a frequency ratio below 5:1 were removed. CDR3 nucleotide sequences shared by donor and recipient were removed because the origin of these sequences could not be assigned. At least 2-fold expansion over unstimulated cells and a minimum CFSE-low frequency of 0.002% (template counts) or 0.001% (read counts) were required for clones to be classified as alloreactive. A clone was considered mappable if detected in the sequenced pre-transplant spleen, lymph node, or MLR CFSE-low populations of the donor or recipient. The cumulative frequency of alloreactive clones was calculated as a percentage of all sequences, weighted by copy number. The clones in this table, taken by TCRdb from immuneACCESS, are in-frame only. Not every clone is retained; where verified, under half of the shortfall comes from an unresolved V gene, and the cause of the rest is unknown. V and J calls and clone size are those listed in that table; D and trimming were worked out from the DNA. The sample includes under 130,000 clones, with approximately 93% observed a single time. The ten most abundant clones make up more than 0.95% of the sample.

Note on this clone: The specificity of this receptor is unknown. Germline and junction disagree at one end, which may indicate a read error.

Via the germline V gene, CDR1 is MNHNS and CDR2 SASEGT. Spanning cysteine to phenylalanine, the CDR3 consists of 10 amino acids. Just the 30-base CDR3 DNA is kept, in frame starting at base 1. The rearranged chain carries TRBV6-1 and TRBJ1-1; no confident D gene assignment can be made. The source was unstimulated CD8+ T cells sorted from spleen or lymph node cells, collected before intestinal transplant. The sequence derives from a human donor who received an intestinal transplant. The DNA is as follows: TGTGCCAGCAGTGATCCAGACCACGTCTTT. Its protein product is CASSDPDHVF.